This T cell receptor (beta chain) was identified during a study of cytomegalovirus exposure and HLA in healthy donors. Vbeta (60) and Jbeta (13) primers were used in the PCR. Only in-frame clones appear in the TCRdb table, and some are missing; sequencing was by immunoSEQ multiplex PCR. Of 100,000 to 150,000 clones in the sample, 70% to 80% were seen once. Study results and caveats: The productive fraction for most TCR beta V segments was about 90% or about 30% in an earlier analysis. The study designated about 180 TCR beta chains cytomegalovirus-associated.

Trimming removed 4 bases from V and 5 bases from J; junction bases left unmatched: 8. The germline CDR1 and CDR2 sequences are SGDLS and YYNGEE. CDR3 length: 14 residues. About this clone itself: Antigen: not known.

This clonotype was obtained from a woman aged 55-69 years in good health and CMV-seropositive. Sequenced sample: PBMCs. The chain uses TRBV9 and TRBJ1-2; 7 positions match TRBD1. CDR3 region: CASSTPTGRYGYTF. As DNA, the CDR3 is TGTGCCAGCAGCACCCCGACAGGGAGGTATGGCTACACCTTC.